This T cell receptor beta chain is from a study of Ad26.COV2.S vaccination and SARS-CoV-2 variants. Broader study findings: The study found similar non-spike TCR breadth in vaccine and placebo recipients.

Some clones are missing from TCRdb's copy, which holds only in-frame ones; the method was immunoSEQ multiplex PCR. The data hold 300,000 to 450,000 clones, with about 90% observed a single time. The CDR3 totals 14 residues. Trimming left V 0 bases short and J 8 bases short, with 13 bases between. Germline V gene data show CDR1 as MGHRA and CDR2 as YSYEKL. In regard to this clone: Its antigen is unidentified.

The TCR sequence derives from a human donor who had recovered from COVID-19. This chain joins TRBV4-1 and TRBJ1-2; tentatively, D is TRBD1 (5 bases). The sample was peripheral blood, taken after recovery from COVID-19. The CDR3 coding sequence is TGCGCCAGCAGCCAAGACATGTGGGGGGGAGGCTACACCTTC. Protein product: CASSQDMWGGGYTF.